This TCR beta chain was sequenced for a study of T-cell memory formation after mild COVID-19. About the research overall: Among the donors, TCR clusters were largely specific to each donor.

Trimming at V came to 5 bases and at J to 7 bases, leaving 6 bases not matched to a gene. CDR3 length: 15 residues. Germline values: CDR1 PRHDT, CDR2 FYEKMQ (reference sequence). TCRdb called the 5' RACE reads again in MiXCR, with one record for every CDR3 protein. The data contain 450,000 or so distinct CDR3 sequences, approximately 23% of them seen just once; the ten biggest clones take up around 12%. Sequencing was performed on PBMCs or a T cell subset sorted from them (not recorded which). The chain is built from TRBV13 and TRBJ2-1; 12 nucleotides line up with TRBD2. The source of this sequence is an adult woman who had mild COVID-19 (a few samples of this study predate the infection). Cell type and time point are not known. The CDR3: CASSIRLAGVNEQFF. In DNA form, the CDR3 reads TGTGCCAGCAGCATTAGACTAGCGGGAGTGAATGAGCAGTTCTTC.